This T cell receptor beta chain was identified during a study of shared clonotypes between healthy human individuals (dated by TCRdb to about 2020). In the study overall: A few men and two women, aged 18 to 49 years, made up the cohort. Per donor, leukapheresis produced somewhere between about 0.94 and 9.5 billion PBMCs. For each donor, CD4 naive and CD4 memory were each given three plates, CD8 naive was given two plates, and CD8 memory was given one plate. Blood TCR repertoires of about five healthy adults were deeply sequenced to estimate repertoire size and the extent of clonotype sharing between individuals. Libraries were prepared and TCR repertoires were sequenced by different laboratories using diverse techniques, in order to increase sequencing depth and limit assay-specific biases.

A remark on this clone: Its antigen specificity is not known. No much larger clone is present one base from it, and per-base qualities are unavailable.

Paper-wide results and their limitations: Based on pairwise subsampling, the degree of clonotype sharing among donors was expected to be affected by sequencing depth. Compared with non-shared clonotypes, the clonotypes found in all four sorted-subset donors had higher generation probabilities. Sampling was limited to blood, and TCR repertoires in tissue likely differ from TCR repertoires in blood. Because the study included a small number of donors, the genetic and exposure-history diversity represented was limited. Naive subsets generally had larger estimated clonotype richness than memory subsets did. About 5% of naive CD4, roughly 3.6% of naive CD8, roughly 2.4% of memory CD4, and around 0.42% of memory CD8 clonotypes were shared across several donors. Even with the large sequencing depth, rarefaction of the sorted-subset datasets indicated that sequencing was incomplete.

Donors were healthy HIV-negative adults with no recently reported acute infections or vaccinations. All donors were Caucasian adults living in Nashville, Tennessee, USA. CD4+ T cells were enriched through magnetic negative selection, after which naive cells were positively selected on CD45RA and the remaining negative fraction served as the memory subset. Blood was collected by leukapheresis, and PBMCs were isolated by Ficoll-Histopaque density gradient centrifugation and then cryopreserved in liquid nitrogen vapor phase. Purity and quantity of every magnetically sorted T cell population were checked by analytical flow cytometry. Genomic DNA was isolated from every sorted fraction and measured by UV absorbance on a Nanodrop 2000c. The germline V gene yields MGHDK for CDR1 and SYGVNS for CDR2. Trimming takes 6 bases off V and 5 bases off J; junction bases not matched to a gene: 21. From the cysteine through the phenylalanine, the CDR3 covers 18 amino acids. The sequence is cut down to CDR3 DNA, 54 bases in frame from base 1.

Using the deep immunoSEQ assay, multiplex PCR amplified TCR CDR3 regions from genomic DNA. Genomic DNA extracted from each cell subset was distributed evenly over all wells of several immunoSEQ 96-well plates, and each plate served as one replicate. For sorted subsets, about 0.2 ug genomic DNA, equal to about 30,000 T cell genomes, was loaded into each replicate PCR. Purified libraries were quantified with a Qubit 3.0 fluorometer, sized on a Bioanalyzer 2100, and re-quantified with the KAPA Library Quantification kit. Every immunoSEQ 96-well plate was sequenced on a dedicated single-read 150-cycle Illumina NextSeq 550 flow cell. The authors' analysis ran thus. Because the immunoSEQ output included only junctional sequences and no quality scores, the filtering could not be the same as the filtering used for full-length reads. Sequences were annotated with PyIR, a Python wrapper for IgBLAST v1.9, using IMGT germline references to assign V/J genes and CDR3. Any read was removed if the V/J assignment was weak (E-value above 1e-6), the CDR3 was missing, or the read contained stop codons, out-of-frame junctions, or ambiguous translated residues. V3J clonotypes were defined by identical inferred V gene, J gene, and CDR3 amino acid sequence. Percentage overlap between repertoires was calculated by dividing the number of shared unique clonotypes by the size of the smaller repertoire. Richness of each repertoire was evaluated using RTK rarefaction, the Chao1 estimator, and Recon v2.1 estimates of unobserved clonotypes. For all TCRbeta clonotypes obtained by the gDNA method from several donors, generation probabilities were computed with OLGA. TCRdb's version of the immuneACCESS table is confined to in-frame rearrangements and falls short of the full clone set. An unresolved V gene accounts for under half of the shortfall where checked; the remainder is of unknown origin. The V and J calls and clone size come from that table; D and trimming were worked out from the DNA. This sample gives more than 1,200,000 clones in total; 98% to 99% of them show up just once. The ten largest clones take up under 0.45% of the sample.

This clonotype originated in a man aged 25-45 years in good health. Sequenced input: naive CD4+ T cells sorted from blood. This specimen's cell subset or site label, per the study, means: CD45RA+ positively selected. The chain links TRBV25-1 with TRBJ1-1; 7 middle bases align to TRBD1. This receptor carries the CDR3 CASSDPRGRGRTPTEAFF. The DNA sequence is TGTGCCAGCAGCGACCCGCGAGGGAGGGGGCGTACTCCGACTGAAGCTTTCTTT.